The source of this TCR beta chain is a study of blood T cell repertoires in COVID-19. Study-wide background: Sites across the United States, Italy and Spain contributed samples from acute and convalescent COVID-19. Sources were T cells, B-cell-depleted T cells, or PBMCs; the material itself was cDNA or gDNA.

This CDR3 comprises 19 residues. Germline CDR1 is SGHRS and CDR2 is YFSETQ. After removal of 4 bases from V and 7 bases from J, the junction contained 17 bases not matched to a gene. Original methodology: It was from reference gene primer amplification that nucleated cell counts were estimated. This table comes from immunoSEQ multiplex PCR, and its TCRdb copy is limited to in-frame clones, with some not included. V and J calls and clone size are those listed in that table; D and trimming were worked out from the DNA. Of fewer than 35,000 clones in the sample, 80% to 90% were seen once. This TCR was recovered from a human donor in a cohort sampled during active COVID-19. Specimen: peripheral blood. V usage is TRBV5-1 and J usage is TRBJ2-7; 16 bases align to TRBD2. In DNA form, the CDR3 reads TGCGCCAGCAGCGGATCCCCGGCTGGGACTAGCGGGAGGGCGTATGAGCAGTACTTC. Its translation: CASSGSPAGTSGRAYEQYF. The whole variable domain, remainder taken from reference TRBV5-1 and TRBJ2-7, is KAGVTQTPRYLIKTRGQQVTLSCSPISGHRSVSWYQQTPGQGLQFLFEYFSETQRNKGNFPGRFSGRQFSNSRSEMNVSTLELGDSALYLCASSGSPAGTSGRAYEQYFGPGTRLTVT.